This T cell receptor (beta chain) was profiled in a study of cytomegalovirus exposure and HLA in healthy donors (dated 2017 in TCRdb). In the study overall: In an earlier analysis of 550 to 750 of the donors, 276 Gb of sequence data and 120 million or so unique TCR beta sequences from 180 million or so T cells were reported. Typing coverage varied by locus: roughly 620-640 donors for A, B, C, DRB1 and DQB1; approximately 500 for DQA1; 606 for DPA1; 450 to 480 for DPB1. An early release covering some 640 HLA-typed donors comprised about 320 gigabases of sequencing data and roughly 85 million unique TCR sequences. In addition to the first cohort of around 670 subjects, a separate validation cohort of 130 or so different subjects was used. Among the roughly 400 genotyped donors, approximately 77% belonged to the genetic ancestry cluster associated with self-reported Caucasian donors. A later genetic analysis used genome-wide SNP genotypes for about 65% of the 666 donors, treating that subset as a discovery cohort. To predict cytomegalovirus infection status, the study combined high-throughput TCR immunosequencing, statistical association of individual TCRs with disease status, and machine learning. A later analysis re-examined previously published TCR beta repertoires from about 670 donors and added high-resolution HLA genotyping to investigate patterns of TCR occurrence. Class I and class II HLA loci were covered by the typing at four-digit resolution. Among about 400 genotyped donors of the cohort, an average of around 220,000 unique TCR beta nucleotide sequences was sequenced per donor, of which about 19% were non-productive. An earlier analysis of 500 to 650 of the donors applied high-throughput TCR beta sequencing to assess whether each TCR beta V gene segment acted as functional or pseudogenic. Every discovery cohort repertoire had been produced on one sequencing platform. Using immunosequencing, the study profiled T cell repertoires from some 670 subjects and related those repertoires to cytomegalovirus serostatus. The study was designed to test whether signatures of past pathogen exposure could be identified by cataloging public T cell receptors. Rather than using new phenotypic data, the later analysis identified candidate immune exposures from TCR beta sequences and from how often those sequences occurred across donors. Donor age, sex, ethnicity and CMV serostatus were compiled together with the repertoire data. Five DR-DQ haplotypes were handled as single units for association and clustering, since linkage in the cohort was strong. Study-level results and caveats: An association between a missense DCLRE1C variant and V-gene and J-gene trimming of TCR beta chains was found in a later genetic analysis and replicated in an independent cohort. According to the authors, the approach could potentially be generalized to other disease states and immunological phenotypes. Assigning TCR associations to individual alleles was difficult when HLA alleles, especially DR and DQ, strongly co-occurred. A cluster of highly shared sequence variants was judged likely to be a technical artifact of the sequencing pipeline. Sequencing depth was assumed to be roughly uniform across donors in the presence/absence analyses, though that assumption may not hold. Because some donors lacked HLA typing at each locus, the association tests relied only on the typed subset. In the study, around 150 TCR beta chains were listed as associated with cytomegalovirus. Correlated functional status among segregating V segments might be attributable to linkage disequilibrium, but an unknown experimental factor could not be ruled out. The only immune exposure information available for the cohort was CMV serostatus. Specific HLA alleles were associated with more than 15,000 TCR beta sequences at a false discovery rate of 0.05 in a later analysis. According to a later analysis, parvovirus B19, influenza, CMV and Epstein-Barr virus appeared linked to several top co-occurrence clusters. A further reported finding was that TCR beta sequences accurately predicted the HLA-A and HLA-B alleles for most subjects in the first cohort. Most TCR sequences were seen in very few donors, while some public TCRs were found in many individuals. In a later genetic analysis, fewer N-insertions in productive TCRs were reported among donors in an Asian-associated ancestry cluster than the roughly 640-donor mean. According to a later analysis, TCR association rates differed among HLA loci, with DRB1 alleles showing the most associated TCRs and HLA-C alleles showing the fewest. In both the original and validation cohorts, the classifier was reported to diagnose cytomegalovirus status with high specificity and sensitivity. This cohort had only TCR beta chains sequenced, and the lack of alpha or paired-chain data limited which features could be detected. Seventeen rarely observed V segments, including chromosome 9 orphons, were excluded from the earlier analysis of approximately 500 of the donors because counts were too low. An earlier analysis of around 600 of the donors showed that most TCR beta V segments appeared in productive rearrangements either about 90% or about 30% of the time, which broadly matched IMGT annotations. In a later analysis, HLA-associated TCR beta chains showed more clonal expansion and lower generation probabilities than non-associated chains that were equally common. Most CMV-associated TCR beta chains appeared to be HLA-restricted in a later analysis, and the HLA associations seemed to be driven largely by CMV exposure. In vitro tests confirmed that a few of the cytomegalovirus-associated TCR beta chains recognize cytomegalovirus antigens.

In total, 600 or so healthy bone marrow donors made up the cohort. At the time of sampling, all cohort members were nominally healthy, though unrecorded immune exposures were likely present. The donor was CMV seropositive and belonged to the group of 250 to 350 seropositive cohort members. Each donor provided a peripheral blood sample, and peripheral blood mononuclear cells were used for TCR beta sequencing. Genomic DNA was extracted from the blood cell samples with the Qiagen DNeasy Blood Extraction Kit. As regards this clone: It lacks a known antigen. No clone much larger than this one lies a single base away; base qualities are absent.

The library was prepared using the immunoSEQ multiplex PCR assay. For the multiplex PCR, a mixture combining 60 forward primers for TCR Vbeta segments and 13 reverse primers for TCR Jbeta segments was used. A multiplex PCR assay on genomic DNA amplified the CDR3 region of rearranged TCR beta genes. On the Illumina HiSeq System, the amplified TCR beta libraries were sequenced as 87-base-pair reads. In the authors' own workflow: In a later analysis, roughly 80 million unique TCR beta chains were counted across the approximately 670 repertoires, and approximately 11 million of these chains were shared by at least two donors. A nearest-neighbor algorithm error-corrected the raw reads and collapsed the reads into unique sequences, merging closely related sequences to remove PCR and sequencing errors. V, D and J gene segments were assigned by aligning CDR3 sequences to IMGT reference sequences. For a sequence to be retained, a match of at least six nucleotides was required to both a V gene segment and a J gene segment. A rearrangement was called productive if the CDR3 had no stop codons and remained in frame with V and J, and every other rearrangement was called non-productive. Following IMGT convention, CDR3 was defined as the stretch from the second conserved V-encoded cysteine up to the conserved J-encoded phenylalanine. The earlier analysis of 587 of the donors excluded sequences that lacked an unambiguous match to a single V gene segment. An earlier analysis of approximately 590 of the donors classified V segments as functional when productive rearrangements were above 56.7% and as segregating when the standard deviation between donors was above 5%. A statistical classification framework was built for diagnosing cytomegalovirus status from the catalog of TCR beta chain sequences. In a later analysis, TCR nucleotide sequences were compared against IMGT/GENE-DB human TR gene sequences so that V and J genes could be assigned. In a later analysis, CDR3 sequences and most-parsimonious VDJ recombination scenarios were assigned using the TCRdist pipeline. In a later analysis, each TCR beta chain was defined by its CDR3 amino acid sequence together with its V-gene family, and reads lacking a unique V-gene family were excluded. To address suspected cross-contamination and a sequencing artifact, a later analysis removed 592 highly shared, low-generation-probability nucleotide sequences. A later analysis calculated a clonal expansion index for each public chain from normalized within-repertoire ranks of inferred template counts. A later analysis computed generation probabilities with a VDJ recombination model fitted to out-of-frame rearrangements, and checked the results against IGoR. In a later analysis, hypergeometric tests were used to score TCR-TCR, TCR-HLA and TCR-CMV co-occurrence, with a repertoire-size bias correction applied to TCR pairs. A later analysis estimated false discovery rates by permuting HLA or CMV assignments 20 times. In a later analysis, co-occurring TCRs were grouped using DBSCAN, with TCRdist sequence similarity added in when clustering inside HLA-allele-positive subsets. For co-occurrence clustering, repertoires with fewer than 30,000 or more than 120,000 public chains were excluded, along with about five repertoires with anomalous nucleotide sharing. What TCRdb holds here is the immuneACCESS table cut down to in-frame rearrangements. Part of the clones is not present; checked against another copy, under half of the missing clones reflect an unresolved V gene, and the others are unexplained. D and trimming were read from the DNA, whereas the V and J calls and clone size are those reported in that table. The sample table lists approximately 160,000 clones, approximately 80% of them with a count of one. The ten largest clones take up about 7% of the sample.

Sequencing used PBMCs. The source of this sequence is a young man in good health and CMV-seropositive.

Here the CDR3 is given as CASSLSFSGGADEQFF. The nucleotide sequence is given as TGTGCCAGCAGCTTATCTTTTAGCGGGGGGGCAGATGAGCAGTTCTTC. The V gene is TRBV7-7 and the J gene is TRBJ2-1, with TRBD2 matching 11 junction bases. Relative to germline, V is missing 2 bases and J is missing 8 bases, with 8 bases of the junction outside any gene match. Including cysteine and phenylalanine, the CDR3 has 16 amino acids. Only the CDR3 DNA is retained, 48 bases long and in frame from the first base. CDR1 and CDR2 were assigned from the germline V gene (reference sequence) as SSHAT and FNYEAQ. The CDR3, completed at both ends by the reference TRBV7-7 and TRBJ2-1 genes, gives the full variable domain GAGVSQSPRYKVTKRGQDVTLRCDPISSHATLYWYQQALGQGPEFLTYFNYEAQPDKSGLPSDRFSAERPEGSISTLTIQRTEQRDSAMYRCASSLSFSGGADEQFFGPGTRLTVL.